The 30 T cell receptor beta chains below were found in one sample sequenced in a study of T cells in Graves' hyperthyroidism and ophthalmopathy. RNA transcripts served as the template for amplifying TCR beta CDR3 regions. HTBI primers drove first-round RT-PCR of the TCR CDR3. TCRdb reprocessed the multiplex PCR reads with MiXCR, giving one entry per CDR3 protein. The data show about 520,000 distinct CDR3 sequences, with approximately 25% seen just once and roughly 10% held by the top ten. The sequenced sample was blood. Every receptor here comes from a woman aged 25 to 39 with Graves' ophthalmopathy.

V gene TRBV6-2 or TRBV6-3 combines with J gene TRBJ1-6; D remains ambiguous. CDR1 MNHEY and CDR2 SVGEGT come from the germline V gene. The V end lost 5 bases, the J end lost 8 bases, and 10 bases lay between the germline ends. This CDR3 has 13 amino acids. DNA for the CDR3: TGTGCCAGCAGTCAGGCCGGAGATTCACCCCTCCACTTT. This codes for CASSQAGDSPLHF.

This clonotype was counted ten times or more. This chain connects TRBV2 to TRBJ2-7; TRBD1 is a possible D gene (6 bases). Germline CDR1 reads SNHLY; CDR2 reads FYNNEI. Trimming took 6 bases from V and 3 from J, leaving 21 bases between them. The CDR3 runs 16 residues. CDR3 sequence: CASRPGDGGPIYEQYF. The CDR3 nucleotides read TGTGCCAGCAGGCCCGGGGATGGGGGCCCAATCTACGAGCAGTACTTC.

This chain connects TRBV4-1 to TRBJ1-6; possible D gene TRBD1, 5 bases. Germline lookup yields CDR1 MGHRA and CDR2 YSYEKL. The CDR3 totals 15 residues. V lost 0 bases, J lost 5 bases, and 8 bases lay in between. CDR3 coding DNA: TGCGCCAGCAGCCAAGATCTGGACAATAATTCACCCCTCCACTTT. This encodes CASSQDLDNNSPLHF.

The chain combines TRBV29-1 with TRBJ2-7; no clear D. V was shortened by 3 bases and J by 0 bases, with 6 bases between the two germline ends. CDR1 and CDR2 (germline): SQVTM, ANQGSEA. The CDR3 extends over 12 amino acids. This chain's CDR3 is CSVEKGSYEQYF. The DNA of the CDR3 is TGCAGCGTTGAGAAGGGCTCCTACGAGCAGTACTTC.

The sample holds many counts of this clonotype. V is TRBV11-2 and J is TRBJ2-5, with D unresolved. Germline V gives CDR1 SGHAT, CDR2 FQNNGV. Trimming took off 0 bases at V and 3 bases at J, with 8 bases between the two ends. This CDR3 spans 14 amino acids. For the CDR3, the DNA is TGTGCCAGCAGCTTAGATTACGCGAAAGAGACCCAGTACTTC. Protein: CASSLDYAKETQYF.

The table lists this clonotype with many counts. The V gene is TRBV28, the J gene TRBJ1-2; D might be TRBD1 (5 bases). V was clipped by 5 bases and J by 3 bases, with 13 bases between them. This CDR3 is 14 amino acids long. Germline assignment: CDR1 MDHEN and CDR2 SYDVKM. Here the CDR3 DNA reads TGTGCCAGCAGTGACAGCGCCGGGGACTATGGCTACACCTTC. This codes for CASSDSAGDYGYTF.

J is TRBJ1-3 and V is TRBV6-1; no reliable D call. This CDR3 is 16 amino acids long. Germline V lookup: CDR1 MNHNS, CDR2 SASEGT. V was clipped by 6 bases and J by 4 bases, with 19 bases between them. The CDR3 loop is CASSRVFPPRGNTIYF. The CDR3, as DNA: TGTGCCAGCAGCCGGGTTTTTCCGCCGCGAGGAAACACCATATATTTT.

Many counts were recorded for this clonotype. This sequence joins TRBV11-2 and TRBJ2-7; D is possibly TRBD1 (5 bases). Trimming took 5 bases from V and 2 from J, leaving 16 bases between them. Per germline, CDR1 SGHAT and CDR2 FQNNGV. The length of the CDR3 is 15 residues. CDR3 sequence (DNA): TGTGCCAGCAGCCCCCAAGGCGCAGGGCCCTACGAGCAGTACTTC. It is translated as CASSPQGAGPYEQYF.

The chain recombines TRBV11-2 with TRBJ2-7; TRBD2 matches at 10 bases. Germline trimming cut 5 bases from V and 7 bases from J; bases unmatched to any gene: 20. Per germline, CDR1 SGHAT and CDR2 FQNNGV. The CDR3 contains 18 residues. The DNA of the CDR3 is TGTGCCAGCAGCCGACGCTCTAGCGGGAGAAACCTCGTGTTTGAGCAGTACTTC. This translates into CASSRRSSGRNLVFEQYF.

This clonotype was counted at least ten times. The chain joins TRBV7-3 to TRBJ2-5; the D gene is possibly TRBD2 (6 bases). The CDR3 spans 13 residues. Trimming stripped 6 bases from V and 4 bases from J, with 12 bases between. CDR1 is SGHTA and CDR2 is FQGTGA in the germline V gene. CDR3 sequence reads: CASRDSGGETQYF. The CDR3 nucleotides read TGTGCCAGCAGAGATAGCGGCGGAGAGACCCAGTACTTC. Using reference TRBV7-3 and TRBJ2-5 for the parts outside the CDR3, the full variable domain is GAGVSQTPSNKVTEKGKYVELRCDPISGHTALYWYRQSLGQGPEFLIYFQGTGAADDSGLPNDRFFAVRPEGSVSTLKIQRTERGDSAVYLCASRDSGGETQYFGPGTRLLVL.

V and J are TRBV4-1 and TRBJ2-5; a possible D gene is TRBD1 (5 bases). CDR1 and CDR2 from the germline V gene are MGHRA and YSYEKL. This CDR3 has 14 amino acids. The V and J ends lost 8 bases and 4 bases respectively, with 17 bases between them. CDR3 bases: TGCGCCAGCTCCCCGGTCAGGGCAGGAGAGACCCAGTACTTC. Its protein is CASSPVRAGETQYF.

The J gene is TRBJ2-5, the V gene TRBV12-3 or TRBV12-4; possibly TRBD1 for D (5 bases). V was cut by 4 bases and J by 3 bases, with 12 bases left in between. The CDR3 runs 14 residues. This chain's CDR3 is CASSYTGTKETQYF. For the CDR3, the DNA is TGTGCCAGCAGTTATACAGGAACCAAAGAGACCCAGTACTTC.

In its sample, this clonotype was seen many times. The chain carries TRBV30 and TRBJ2-5; 10 nucleotides match TRBD2. The V and J ends lost 3 bases and 2 bases, in that order; junction bases with no gene match: 6. The germline gives CDR1 GTSNPN, CDR2 SVGIG (reference sequence). The CDR3 length is 15 residues. The DNA of the CDR3 is TGTGCCTGGAGGGGGGGACTAGCGCAGCAAGAGACCCAGTACTTC. Its protein is CAWRGGLAQQETQYF.

This clonotype was counted many times. The chain recombines TRBV27 with TRBJ1-2, with D possibly matching TRBD1 (5 bases). Looked up from germline, CDR1 is MNHEY and CDR2 is SMNVEV (reference sequence). The CDR3 spans 13 residues. Trimming pared 5 bases from V and 7 bases from J, leaving 14 bases between. The CDR3 nucleotides are TGTGCCAGCAGTCCCTCAGGGACCCGTGGCTACACCTTC. Translating gives CASSPSGTRGYTF.

The sample holds many counts of this clonotype. The chain couples TRBV7-2 to TRBJ1-1; no clear D gene. The CDR3 extends over 14 amino acids. V lost 5 bases and J 0 bases, leaving 10 bases between the germline ends. The germline CDR1 and CDR2 sequences are SGHTA and FQGNSA. As DNA, the CDR3 is TGTGCCAGCAGCCCCATCACCTTGAACACTGAAGCTTTCTTT. As protein: CASSPITLNTEAFF.

In this sample, this clonotype turned up many times. The gene calls are TRBV29-1 and TRBJ1-2; TRBD1 matches at 8 bases. The germline CDR1 and CDR2 sequences are SQVTM and ANQGSEA. V lost 7 bases and J lost 7; bases outside the gene matches: 8. This CDR3 is 12 amino acids long. The CDR3 loop is CSGSGGVGGYTF. CDR3 DNA: TGCAGCGGGTCAGGGGGCGTAGGTGGCTACACCTTC.

The CDR3 bases are TGCAGTGCTAGAAGCACCCAGGAACAGTACTTC. Translated, it gives CSARSTQEQYF. The chain links TRBV20-1 to TRBJ2-7; D gene ambiguous. In germline, CDR1 is DFQATT, CDR2 SNEGSKA (reference sequence). V was shortened by 2 bases and J by 10 bases, with 12 bases between the two germline ends. The CDR3 has 11 amino acids.

This clonotype was found once. At one of its ends the junction is not consistent with the germline gene, which may arise from a read error. The gene calls are TRBV24-1 and TRBJ2-2, with D possibly matching TRBD2 (5 bases). The CDR3 sequence is 14 residues long. Germline V gene lookup returns CDR1 KGHDR and CDR2 SFDVKD. CDR3 loop: CATSGQVGTGDLFF. The CDR3 DNA sequence: TGTGCCACCAGTGGGCAGGTAGGCACCGGGGATCTGTTTTTT.

This sequence joins TRBV28 and TRBJ1-2; TRBD1 aligns across 9 bases. The J segment lost 6 bases and the V segment lost 6 bases, leaving 11 bases of the junction unmatched. Germline-derived CDR1 and CDR2 are MDHEN and SYDVKM. This CDR3 is 15 amino acids long. CDR3 in amino acids: CASRPPGTGRDGYTF. For the CDR3, the DNA is TGTGCCAGCAGGCCGCCCGGGACAGGGCGTGATGGCTACACCTTC.

This chain's CDR3 is CASSQHPSASTDTQYF. The CDR3 bases are TGCGCCAGCAGCCAACACCCTAGCGCTAGCACAGATACGCAGTATTTT. This chain connects TRBV4-1 to TRBJ2-3; tentative D call: TRBD2 (6 bases). Germline-derived CDR1 and CDR2 are MGHRA and YSYEKL. Trimming took 2 bases from V and 0 from J, leaving 12 bases between them. The CDR3 has 16 residues.

This clonotype was counted a few times. This rearrangement joins TRBV7-9 to TRBJ2-4; 10 positions agree with TRBD2. CDR3 length equals 16 residues. Trimming took 5 bases from V and 7 from J; bases not matched to a gene: 11. Germline CDR1 is SEHNR and CDR2 is FQNEAQ (reference sequence). CDR3 region: CASSPIHLAGENIQYF. CDR3 DNA: TGTGCCAGCAGCCCCATCCACCTAGCGGGGGAGAACATTCAGTACTTC.

This clonotype was observed a few times. This chain connects TRBV6-1 to TRBJ2-4; 7 bases line up with TRBD1. Germline CDR1 MNHNS, CDR2 SASEGT. Trimming removed 9 bases from V and 1 base from J; junction bases left unmatched: 9. The CDR3 is 15 residues long. The CDR3 coding sequence is TGTGCCAGTCGTAAACAGGGGTTCGCCAAAAACATTCAGTACTTC. Amino acid sequence: CASRKQGFAKNIQYF.

This clonotype was counted ten times or more. V gene TRBV12-3 or TRBV12-4 combines with J gene TRBJ2-7; no firm D call. V dropped 6 bases and J dropped 4 bases, with 10 bases sitting between them. The CDR3 is 12 amino acids. CDR3 in DNA: TGTGCCAGCAGCCCACCGGATTACGAGCAGTACTTC. Amino acid sequence: CASSPPDYEQYF.

The sample holds many counts of this clonotype. The chain recombines TRBV27 with TRBJ1-1, with 9 bases matching TRBD1. Germline CDR1 is MNHEY and CDR2 is SMNVEV (reference sequence). J lost 5 bases, V lost 7 bases, and 5 bases had no gene match. The length of the CDR3 is 13 residues. The CDR3 region has the DNA TGTGCCAGCACCCAGGACAGGGGAACTGAAGCTTTCTTT. This gives the protein CASTQDRGTEAFF.

This clonotype was counted between two and nine times. This chain links TRBV12-3 or TRBV12-4 with TRBJ1-5; 9 bases agree with TRBD1. The CDR3 consists of 13 residues. V trimming: 6 bases; J trimming: 7 bases; junction bases outside the gene matches: 4. CDR3 coding DNA: TGTGCCAGCAGAGGGACAGGGAGGCAGCCCCAGCATTTT. Translating it yields CASRGTGRQPQHF.

In its sample, this clonotype was seen many times. This chain connects TRBV7-9 to TRBJ1-1, with D possibly TRBD1 on 5 matching bases. CDR1 is SEHNR, CDR2 FQNEAQ, per germline (reference sequence). Trimming cost V 6 bases and J 2 bases, with 13 bases left between them. The CDR3 runs to 14 residues. The CDR3 bases are TGTGCCAGCAGTTACACGACAGACAACACTGAAGCTTTCTTT. This encodes CASSYTTDNTEAFF.

This clonotype was observed many times. The CDR3 reads CARAGGSQETQYF. DNA for the CDR3: TGTGCCAGAGCGGGGGGCAGCCAAGAGACCCAGTACTTC. V usage is TRBV2 and J usage is TRBJ2-5; 9 positions agree with TRBD2. Germline V gene sequence: CDR1 SNHLY, CDR2 FYNNEI. Unmatched junction bases numbered 3, after V lost 9 bases and J lost 1 base. This CDR3 comprises 13 residues.

This clonotype has a count of ten or more. The CDR3 loop is CAIFSSGANVLTF. CDR3 in DNA: TGTGCCATCTTCAGCTCTGGGGCCAACGTCCTGACTTTC. The chain recombines TRBV27 with TRBJ2-6, with no clear D. V was trimmed by 10 bases and J by 0 bases, leaving 7 bases between them. This CDR3 has 13 residues. CDR1 and CDR2 from the germline V gene are MNHEY and SMNVEV (reference sequence). Full variable domain (outside the CDR3, taken from reference TRBV27 and TRBJ2-6): EAQVTQNPRYLITVTGKKLTVTCSQNMNHEYMSWYRQDPGLGLRQIYYSMNVEVTDKGDVPEGYKVSRKEKRNFPLILESPSPNQTSLYFCAIFSSGANVLTFGAGSRLTVL.

This clonotype was picked up a small number of times. This chain uses TRBV7-8 with TRBJ2-7, with D perhaps given as TRBD1 or TRBD2 (5 bases each). V was pared by 1 base and J by 0 bases, with 19 bases between. The CDR3 has 18 amino acids. The germline V gene encodes CDR1 SGHVS and CDR2 FQNEAQ. This CDR3 reads CASSLGRWGIGSSYEQYF. The CDR3 DNA is TGTGCCAGCAGCTTAGGGCGTTGGGGCATTGGGAGCTCCTACGAGCAGTACTTC. The full variable domain, in which reference TRBV7-8 and TRBJ2-7 provide the parts outside the CDR3, is GAGVSQSPRYKVAKRGQDVALRCDPISGHVSLFWYQQALGQGPEFLTYFQNEAQLDKSGLPSDRFFAERPEGSVSTLKIQRTQQEDSAVYLCASSLGRWGIGSSYEQYFGPGTRLTVT.

This clonotype was observed at least ten times. The CDR3 DNA reads TGTGCCAGCAGACTCGACAGGGAAAAAATGAACACTGAAGCTTTCTTT. It specifies CASRLDREKMNTEAFF. This chain links TRBV6-2 or TRBV6-3 with TRBJ1-1; 7 nucleotides align to TRBD1. Trimming cost V 6 bases and J 0 bases; bases outside gene matches: 10. The germline V gene encodes CDR1 MNHEY and CDR2 SVGEGT. There are 16 residues in the CDR3.